One sample yielded the 5 T cell receptor delta chains listed below, sequenced in a study of Vδ1+ human thymocytes. Study-level findings and limits: Thymic TRG and TRD repertoires appeared highly polyclonal.

These TCRs' antigens remain unknown. Sequences come from RNA converted to cDNA by reverse transcription. The CDR3 regions were amplified by multiplex PCR from V-gene primers to a constant-region primer. TCRdb re-processed the multiplex PCR reads via CATT. The sample includes some 54,000 delta-chain clones, 15% to 20% of them seen just once. The sample was Vdelta1+ gamma-delta thymocytes from the thymus. The subset was: FACS-sorted CD3+ TCRalphabeta- TCRVdelta1+ TCRVdelta2- thymocytes. All receptors derive from a boy younger than two who had congenital heart surgery.

This chain joins TRDV1 and TRDJ1, with 9 bases aligning to TRDD3. V lost 4 bases and J lost 1; bases outside the gene matches: 16. This CDR3 region has 19 residues. Germline V lookup: CDR1 TSWWSYY, CDR2 QGS. CDR3 sequence (DNA): TGTGCTCTTGGGGGGCCATTCATCGGGTTGGGGGATAGCACCGATAAACTCATCTTT. This gives the protein CALGGPFIGLGDSTDKLIF.

V gene TRDV1 combines with J gene TRDJ1, with 11 bases fitting TRDD3. Germline V lookup: CDR1 TSWWSYY, CDR2 QGS. The junction had 19 bases not matched to a gene; V was cut back by 0 bases and J by 1 base. The CDR3 spans 22 residues. The DNA for the CDR3 is TGTGCTCTTGGGGAACTTAAACCGTACTGGGGGATAGTACCCAGATCCACCGATAAACTCATCTTT. Protein product: CALGELKPYWGIVPRSTDKLIF.

The V gene is TRDV1, the J gene TRDJ1; D is unclear. V dropped 5 bases and J dropped 4 bases, with 26 bases sitting between them. The CDR3 totals 18 residues. CDR1 is TSWWSYY, CDR2 QGS, per germline. This chain's CDR3 is CALGSVLGLAPQGDKLIF. The CDR3 bases are TGTGCTCTTGGGTCCGTTCTCGGACTTGCACCCCAGGGCGATAAACTCATCTTT.

The chain is built from TRDV2 and TRDJ1; TRDD3 aligns across 8 bases. V shed 7 bases and J 2 bases; nucleotides not matched to a gene: 17. Per germline, CDR1 GEAIGNYY and CDR2 EKD. The CDR3 has 17 residues. The CDR3, as DNA: TGTGCCTGCGGTTCCTTGGGGGATCCTCTGGGTACCGATAAACTCATCTTT. Residues: CACGSLGDPLGTDKLIF.

This clone was counted only a few times. The gene calls are TRDV1 and TRDJ1; D not resolved. The CDR3 is 17 amino acids. Germline CDR1 reads TSWWSYY; CDR2 reads QGS. V dropped 5 bases and J dropped 4 bases, with 23 bases sitting between them. CDR3 residues: CALGPYTARDSSDKLIF. The CDR3 nucleotides read TGTGCTCTTGGGCCATATACAGCTCGGGACTCGAGCGATAAACTCATCTTT.